This T cell receptor beta chain was captured in a study of beta chain features in type 1 diabetes. Trimming left V 6 bases short and J 2 bases short, with 5 bases between. CDR3 size: 11 residues. The sequenced template was cDNA made from the entire isolated RNA. Profiling relied on immunoSEQ multiplex PCR, and the TCRdb table lists in-frame clones only, not all of them. This sample yields under 400,000 clones, of which around 13% are seen a single time; roughly 7% belongs to the top ten. The sample comprised central memory CD4+ T cells from blood. V gene TRBV23-1 combines with J gene TRBJ2-7; D is unresolved. TRBV23-1 qualifies as an ORF whose function is uncertain. This receptor was taken from a man aged 25-40 years in good health. The CDR3 bases are TGCGCCAGCAGATCAACCTACGAGCAGTACGTC. Amino acids: CASRSTYEQYV.